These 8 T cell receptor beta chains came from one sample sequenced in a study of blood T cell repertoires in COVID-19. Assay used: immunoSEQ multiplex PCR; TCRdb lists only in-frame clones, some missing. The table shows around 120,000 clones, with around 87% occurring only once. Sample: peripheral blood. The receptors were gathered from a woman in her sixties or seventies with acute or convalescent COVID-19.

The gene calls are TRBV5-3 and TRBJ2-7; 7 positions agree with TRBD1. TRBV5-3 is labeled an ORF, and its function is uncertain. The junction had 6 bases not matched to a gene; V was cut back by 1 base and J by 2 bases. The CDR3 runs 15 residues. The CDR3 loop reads CARSLRGRTTYEQYF. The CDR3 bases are TGTGCCAGAAGCTTGAGGGGGCGTACCACCTACGAGCAGTACTTC.

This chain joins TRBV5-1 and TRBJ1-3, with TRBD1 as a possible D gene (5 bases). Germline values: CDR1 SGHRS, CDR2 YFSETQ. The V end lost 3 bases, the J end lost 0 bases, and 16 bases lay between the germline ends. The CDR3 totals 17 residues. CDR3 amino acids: CASSSTRQGSSGNTIYF. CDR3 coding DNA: TGCGCCAGCAGCTCAACCAGGCAGGGATCCTCTGGAAACACCATATATTTT.

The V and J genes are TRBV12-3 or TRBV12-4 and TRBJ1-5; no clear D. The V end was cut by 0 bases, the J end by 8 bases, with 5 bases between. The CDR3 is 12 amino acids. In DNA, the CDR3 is TGTGCCAGCAGTTTAGCGCGGGAGCCCCAGCATTTT. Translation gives CASSLAREPQHF.

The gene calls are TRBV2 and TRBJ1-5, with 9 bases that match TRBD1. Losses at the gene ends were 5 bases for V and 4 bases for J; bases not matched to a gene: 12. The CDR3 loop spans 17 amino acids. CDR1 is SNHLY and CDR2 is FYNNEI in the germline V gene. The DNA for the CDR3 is TGTGCCAGCAGTACCGGGACAGGGTTGAGAAGTAATCAGCCCCAGCATTTT. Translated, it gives CASSTGTGLRSNQPQHF.

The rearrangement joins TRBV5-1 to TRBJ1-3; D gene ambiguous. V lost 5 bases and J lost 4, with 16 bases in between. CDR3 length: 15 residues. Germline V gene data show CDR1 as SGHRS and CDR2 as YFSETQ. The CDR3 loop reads CASRRDIKKGNTIYF. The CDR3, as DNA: TGCGCCAGCAGGCGCGACATTAAAAAGGGAAACACCATATATTTT.

The CDR3 region is CASIIQKNIQYF. As DNA, the CDR3 is TGTGCCAGCATTATACAGAAAAACATTCAGTACTTC. This chain uses TRBV12-3 or TRBV12-4 with TRBJ2-4; D not resolved. Deletions cut 7 bases from V and 4 bases from J, with 8 bases between. CDR3 size: 12 residues.

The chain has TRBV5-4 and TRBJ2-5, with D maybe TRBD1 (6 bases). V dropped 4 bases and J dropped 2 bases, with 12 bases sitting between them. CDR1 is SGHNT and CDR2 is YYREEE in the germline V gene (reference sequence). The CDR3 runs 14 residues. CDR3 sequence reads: CASSSQGRQETQYF. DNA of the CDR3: TGTGCCAGCAGCAGTCAGGGGCGTCAAGAGACCCAGTACTTC.

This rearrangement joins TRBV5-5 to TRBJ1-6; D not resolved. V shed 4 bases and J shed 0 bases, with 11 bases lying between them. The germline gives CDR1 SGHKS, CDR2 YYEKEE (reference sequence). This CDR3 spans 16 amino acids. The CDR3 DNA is TGTGCCAGCAGCCGAGGAGGAAGCTCCTATAATTCACCCCTCCACTTT. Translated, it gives CASSRGGSSYNSPLHF.